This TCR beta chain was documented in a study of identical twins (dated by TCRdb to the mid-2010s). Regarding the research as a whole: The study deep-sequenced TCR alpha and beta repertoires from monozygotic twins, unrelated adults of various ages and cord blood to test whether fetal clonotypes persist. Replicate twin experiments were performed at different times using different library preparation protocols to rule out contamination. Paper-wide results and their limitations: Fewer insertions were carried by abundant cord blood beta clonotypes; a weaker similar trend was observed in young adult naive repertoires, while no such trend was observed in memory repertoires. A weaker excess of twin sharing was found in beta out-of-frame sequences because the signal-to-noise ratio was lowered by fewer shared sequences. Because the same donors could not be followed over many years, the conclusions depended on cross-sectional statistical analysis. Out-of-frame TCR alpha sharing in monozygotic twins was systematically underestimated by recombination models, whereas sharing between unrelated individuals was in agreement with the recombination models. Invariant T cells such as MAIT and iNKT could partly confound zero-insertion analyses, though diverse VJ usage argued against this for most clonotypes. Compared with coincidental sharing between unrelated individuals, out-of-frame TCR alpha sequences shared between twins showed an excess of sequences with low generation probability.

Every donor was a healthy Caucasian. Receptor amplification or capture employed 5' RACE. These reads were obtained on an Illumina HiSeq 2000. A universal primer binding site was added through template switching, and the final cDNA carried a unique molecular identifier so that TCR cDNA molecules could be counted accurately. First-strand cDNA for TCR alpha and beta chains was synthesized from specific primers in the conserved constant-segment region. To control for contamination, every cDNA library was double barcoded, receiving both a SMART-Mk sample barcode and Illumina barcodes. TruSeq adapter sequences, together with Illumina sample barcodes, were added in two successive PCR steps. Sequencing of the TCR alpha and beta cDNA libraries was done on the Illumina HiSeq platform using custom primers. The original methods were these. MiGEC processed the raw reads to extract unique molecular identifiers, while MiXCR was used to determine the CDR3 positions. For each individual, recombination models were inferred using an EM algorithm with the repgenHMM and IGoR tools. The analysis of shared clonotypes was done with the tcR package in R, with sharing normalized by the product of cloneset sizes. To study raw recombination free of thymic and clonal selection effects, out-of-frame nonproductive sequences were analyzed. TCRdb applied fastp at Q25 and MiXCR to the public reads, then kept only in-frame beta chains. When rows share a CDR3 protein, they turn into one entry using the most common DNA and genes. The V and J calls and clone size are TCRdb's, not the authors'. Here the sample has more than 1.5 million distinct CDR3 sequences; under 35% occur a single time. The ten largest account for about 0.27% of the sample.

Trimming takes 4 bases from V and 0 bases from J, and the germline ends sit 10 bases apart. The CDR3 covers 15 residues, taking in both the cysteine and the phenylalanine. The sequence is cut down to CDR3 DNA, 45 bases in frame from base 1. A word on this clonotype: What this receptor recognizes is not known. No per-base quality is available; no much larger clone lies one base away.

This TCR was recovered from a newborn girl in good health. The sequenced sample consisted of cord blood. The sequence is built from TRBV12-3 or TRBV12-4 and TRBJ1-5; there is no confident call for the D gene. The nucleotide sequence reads TGTGCCAGCAGTTCGGCGGATTCTAGCAATCAGCCCCAGCATTTT. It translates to CASSSADSSNQPQHF.